This entry lists 3 T cell receptor beta chains sequenced from one sample in a study of breast tumors, draining lymph nodes, adjacent tissues. The lymph nodes were axillary draining lymph nodes from breast cancer patients. TCRdb re-analysed the multiplex PCR reads in MiXCR, keeping a single row per CDR3 protein. Among tens of thousands of distinct CDR3 sequences listed, around 30% were seen once. Sequencing was performed on axillary lymph node tissue. Every receptor here comes from a female donor with breast cancer. Some clones in this sample may be carry-over from other donors' samples.

This clonotype was observed many times. The chain is built from TRBV11-3 and TRBJ2-2, with 11 bases fitting TRBD2. This CDR3 region has 14 residues. After removal of 3 bases from V and 8 bases from J, the junction contained 2 bases not matched to a gene. The germline CDR1 and CDR2 sequences are SGHNT and YENEEA. CDR3 nucleotides: TGTGCCAGCAGCTTCATAGCGGGAGGGGGGGAGCTGTTTTTT. It specifies CASSFIAGGGELFF.

This clonotype was recorded many times. V is TRBV5-8 and J is TRBJ2-6, with D maybe TRBD2 (8 bases). The CDR3 is 17 residues long. Trimming left V 4 bases short and J 0 bases short, with 14 bases between. Germline V gene sequence: CDR1 SGHTS, CDR2 YDEGEE. This CDR3 reads CASSRGGTASGANVLTF. The CDR3 nucleotides are TGTGCCAGCAGCCGGGGGGGGACAGCCTCTGGGGCCAACGTCCTGACTTTC.

This clonotype was observed many times. This chain uses TRBV6-2 or TRBV6-3 with TRBJ1-2; no definite D call. Trimming left V 5 bases short and J 8 bases short, with 15 bases between. The CDR3 loop spans 13 amino acids. Germline assignment: CDR1 MNHEY and CDR2 SVGEGT. The CDR3 sequence: CASSKGPVEGYTF. Here the CDR3 DNA reads TGTGCCAGCAGTAAAGGACCCGTGGAAGGCTACACCTTC.